What follows is one TCR beta chain and its context. The sample originates from a study of blood T cells in healthy people across ages. Primers used in a second PCR of about 7 to 11 cycles were a sample-barcoded 5' primer and a J-beta primer mix. TCRdb recomputed calls from the 5' RACE reads with MiXCR, one row per CDR3 protein. The sample holds some 1.8 million distinct CDR3 sequences, about two fifths seen once. The germline CDR1 and CDR2 sequences are SGHTA and FQGTGA. V was cut by 5 bases and J by 1 base, with 8 bases left in between. The CDR3 extends over 13 amino acids. Sequenced sample: blood. The genes are TRBV7-3 and TRBJ1-1; D is perhaps TRBD1 (5 bases). This sequence originates from a human donor in good health. Written as DNA, the CDR3 is TGTGCCAGCAGCGAGACAGCGAACACTGAAGCTTTCTTT. This sequence encodes CASSETANTEAFF.